This T cell receptor (beta chain) was sequenced in a study of T cell changes during pregnancy in multiple sclerosis. Clones were read by immunoSEQ multiplex PCR, and TCRdb kept only the in-frame ones, dropping some. The sample yields tens of thousands of clones, about 90% seen once. Trimming cost V 8 bases and J 2 bases; bases outside gene matches: 7. The CDR3 length is 14 residues. The germline V gene encodes CDR1 LNHDA and CDR2 SQIVND (reference sequence). The sequence was collected from a female donor in good health, enrolled as a control in a pregnancy study. This sequence joins TRBV19 and TRBJ2-7, with 9 bases aligning to TRBD1. The sequencing here drew on peripheral blood, taken after pregnancy. CDR3 sequence reads: CASSPGQGPYEQYF. DNA of the CDR3: TGTGCCAGTTCTCCGGGACAGGGACCCTACGAGCAGTACTTC.